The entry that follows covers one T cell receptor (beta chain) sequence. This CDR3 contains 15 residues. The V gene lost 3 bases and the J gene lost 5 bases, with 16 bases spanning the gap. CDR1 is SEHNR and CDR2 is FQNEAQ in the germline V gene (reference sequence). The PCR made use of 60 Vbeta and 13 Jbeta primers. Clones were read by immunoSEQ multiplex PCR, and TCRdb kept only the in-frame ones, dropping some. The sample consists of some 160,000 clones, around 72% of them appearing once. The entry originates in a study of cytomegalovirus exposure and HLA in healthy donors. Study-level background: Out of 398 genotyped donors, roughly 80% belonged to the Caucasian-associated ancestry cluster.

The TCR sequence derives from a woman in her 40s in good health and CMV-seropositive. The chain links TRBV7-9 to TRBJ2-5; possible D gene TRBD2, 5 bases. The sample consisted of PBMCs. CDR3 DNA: TGTGCCAGCAGCTTTCGGTCACTAGTTGCGGAGACCCAGTACTTC. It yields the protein CASSFRSLVAETQYF.